One TCR beta chain is described in this entry. The CDR3 sequence is 13 residues long. V was clipped by 8 bases and J by 6 bases, with 14 bases between them. Based on clinical symptoms, serum thyroxine and TRAb, thyroid ultrasound and orbital computed tomography, diagnoses were reached. Amplification of TCR beta CDR3 regions was performed using RNA transcripts as template. Initially, a first-round RT-PCR of the TCR CDR3 employed the HTBI primer set. TCRdb redid the calling of the multiplex PCR reads with MiXCR, one entry per CDR3 protein. This sample yields approximately 870,000 distinct CDR3 sequences, of which 38% are seen a single time; about 9% belongs to the top ten. These data belong to a study of T cells in Graves' hyperthyroidism and ophthalmopathy. Overall study context: Prior to any treatment, at the point of initial diagnosis, peripheral blood was collected.

The TCR was taken from a man between 18 and 35 years old with Graves' hyperthyroidism. The V call is TRBV12-3 or TRBV12-4, the J call TRBJ1-5; D remains unclear. Sequenced: blood. The CDR3 DNA reads as TGTGCCAGCGGCAGAGATCGGGTTCAGCCCCAGCATTTT. Translation: CASGRDRVQPQHF.